This T cell receptor beta chain was captured in a study of T cell repertoires in cytomegalovirus infection. Study context: Alongside well-studied HLA-B-restricted CMV epitopes, recently identified HLA-C-restricted CMV epitopes were also used. Carrying CMV and the relevant HLA type showed in public TCR beta signatures.

CDR1 and CDR2 from the germline V gene are MDHEN and SYDVKM. The CDR3 consists of 14 residues. TCRdb re-called the reads through MiXCR, storing one row per CDR3 protein. The data contain roughly 500,000 distinct CDR3 sequences, 33% of them singletons. Study findings and constraints: Dominant in the ex vivo response were TCR beta clonotypes restricted by HLA-C and specific for CMV. Carriers of CMV and the relevant HLA type were discriminated by public TCR beta frequency.

In its sample, this clonotype was seen many times. Its target is unknown. The receptor comes from a human donor in good health (CMV status not recorded). Some clones in this sample may be carry-over from other donors' samples. The chain joins TRBV28 to TRBJ2-1; 7 bases agree with TRBD1. The sample in question was cultured PBMCs, obtained from culture after CMV antigen stimulation. This CDR3 reads CAASYTGVRNEQFF. In DNA form, the CDR3 reads TGTGCAGCCTCCTATACAGGGGTCAGGAATGAGCAGTTCTTC.